The entry that follows covers one TCR beta chain sequence. This clone is a singleton in its sample. There is no known antigen for this receptor. No base-level quality is on record; no much larger clone is a single base apart. The sample's treatment or condition label, decoded: suppressive antiretroviral therapy. Cells were stimulated with anti-CD3/anti-CD28 magnetic beads as a nonspecific positive control representing the CD4+ T cell repertoire. Responding CD4+ T cells were sorted by upregulation of both CD40 ligand and CD69. HIV-1-infected adults in whom suppressive ART had been started during chronic infection were enrolled as participants. For at least 4 years, participants had undetectable plasma HIV-1 RNA, below 50 copies/mL. To be included, a participant needed positive CMV serology and a CD4+ T cell count above 400 cells/uL. Before stimulation, PBMCs were isolated using density centrifugation and then depleted of CD8+ T cells. CD8-depleted PBMCs were stimulated for about 18 hours with anti-CD28/CD49d costimulation, CD40-blocking antibody and enfuvirtide to prevent new infections. Sorting was done on either a Beckman Coulter MoFlo Legacy or an XDP sorter, and propidium iodide was used to exclude dead cells. Genomic DNA was extracted with the QIAamp DNA Mini Kit for samples above one million cells, otherwise with the Quick-DNA Microprep Kit.

The record originates from a study of persistence of HIV-infected CD4 T cells (dated by TCRdb to 2020 to 2021). About the investigation overall: The median time the participants had spent on suppressive ART was 8 years. Anti-CD3/anti-CD28 stimulation activated a higher proportion of cells, with a lower memory fraction, than antigen stimulation. The clonality of all cells in each sorted population was measured by TCRbeta sequencing, and the clonality of infected cells was measured by proviral sequencing. Peripheral blood samples of up to about 200 mL were collected at multiple time points, except for a couple of participants, who underwent leukapheresis at a single time point. CMV- and HIV-1 Gag-responding CD4+ T cells were isolated from ART-treated individuals so that antigen-driven clonal expansion of HIV-1-infected cells could be examined. In the cross-participant TCR cluster analysis, fewer than ten participants were included for CMV and more than five participants were included for Gag. The full study reports these points: TCRbeta richness in CMV- and Gag-responding cells was significantly lower than in anti-CD3/anti-CD28-responding cells; CMV-responding cells had higher oligoclonality than CD3/CD28-stimulated and Gag-responding cells. Degenerate expanded CDR3beta sequences were enriched in antigen-responding cells, suggesting convergent selection of CD4+ responses to CMV and Gag. Within the same sorted populations, how oligoclonal the TCRs were correlated with how oligoclonal the proviruses were. Bulk TCR analyses could not be limited to the rare CMV-responding cells that actually contained HIV-1 proviruses. Only a small number of individuals took part in the study, and the range of antigens tested was limited.

Germline trimming amounts to 5 bases on V and 5 bases on J, with 11 as the count of junction bases outside the gene matches. There are 15 amino acids in the CDR3, from cysteine to phenylalanine inclusive. Only the CDR3 DNA is retained, 45 bases long and in frame from the first base. CDR1 and CDR2 are read off the germline V gene as SGHTA and FQGNSA. The immunoSEQ hsTCRB assay version 4, run in survey mode, was used to sequence TCRbeta repertoires from genomic DNA. For TCRbeta sequencing, genomic DNA was diluted to around 9.6 ng/uL, and up to roughly 1 ug was used per sample. The study's processing was this. TCRbeta data analysis was done in ImmunoSeq Analyzer 3.0, and diversity was calculated on productive nucleotide rearrangements. The improved Chao index was used to estimate lower-bound TCR diversity, and the Gini coefficient was used to estimate clonality using the Immunarch R package. When different nucleotide rearrangements encoded the same CDR3beta amino acid sequence, each rearrangement was treated as a distinct clonotype. Differential abundance analysis found TCRbeta sequences that were significantly enriched in antigen-responding cells compared with anti-CD3/anti-CD28-activated cells. Using predicted peptide-MHC specificity as the basis, GLIPH2 grouped TCRs into clusters, both for each participant individually and for the merged data sets that combined participants. TCRdb took over this immuneACCESS table, retaining in-frame rearrangements with V and J assigned. Such tables are incomplete; in checked studies, under half of the missing clones stem from an unresolved V gene, and the remainder is unexplained. V, J and clone size were drawn from that table, and D and trimming were deduced from the DNA. The sample contains tens of thousands of clones, 85% to 90% of them found a single time. The ten biggest clones cover around 3.2% of the sample.

Here the chain combines TRBV7-2 and TRBJ2-5; TRBD1 agrees with 7 junctional bases. Sequencing used CD4+ T cells sorted from PBMCs after approximately 19-hour stimulation, obtained from a patient who received antiretroviral therapy. The label giving this sample's cell subset or site can be read as: CD40L+CD69+ CD4 T cells responding to anti-CD3/anti-CD28 beads, representing the overall repertoire. The source of this sequence is an adult woman with HIV who was CMV-seropositive. The CDR3 region: CASSTPKGAGETQYF. Here is the DNA: TGTGCCAGCAGCACGCCGAAGGGGGCCGGGGAGACCCAGTACTTC.